The rows below give T cell receptor beta chains drawn from one sample of a study of T-cell memory formation after mild COVID-19. In TCRdb, the 5' RACE reads were re-called with MiXCR into one record per CDR3 protein. The sample includes 250,000 to 350,000 distinct CDR3 sequences, 15% to 20% of them seen just once. The sample comprised PBMCs or a T cell subset sorted from them (not recorded which). The receptor source for this set is a man aged 18 to 29 who had mild COVID-19 (a few samples of this study predate the infection). Cell type and time point are not known. Both conserved end residues are part of each CDR3. Fields, in order: D gene, clone size, CDR3 length, J gene, V gene, CDR3 DNA, CDR3 protein. D genes are given only for firm matches. Size tells how often a clone was seen (once, few, many) or the class of an expanded clone, and some rows leave it out.

NA	NA	13	TRBJ2-7	TRBV5-6	TGTGCCAGCACCCTTGGTGGGGGATACGAGCAGTACTTC	CASTLGGGYEQYF
TRBD2	NA	16	TRBJ2-3	TRBV7-8	TGTGCCAGCAGCTCCTGGTCGGGGGAGGGTGGAGATACGCAGTATTTT	CASSSWSGEGGDTQYF
NA	NA	13	TRBJ1-1	TRBV20-1	TGCAGTGCTAGAGATAGGAGAAACACTGAAGCTTTCTTT	CSARDRRNTEAFF
TRBD2	NA	13	TRBJ2-5	TRBV27	TGTGCCAGCAGGGCTAGCGGGTGGGAGACCCAGTACTTC	CASRASGWETQYF
NA	NA	13	TRBJ1-2	TRBV25-1	TGTGCCAGCAGTGAATGGGACGGCTATGGCTACACCTTC	CASSEWDGYGYTF
TRBD1	NA	14	TRBJ1-5	TRBV6-2/TRBV6-3	TGTGCCAGCAGGAGGGACAGACTTAATCAGCCCCAGCATTTT	CASRRDRLNQPQHF
TRBD1	NA	15	TRBJ1-2	TRBV5-5	TGTGCCAGCAGCCCCAGGACAGGCCAGGGGAATGGCTACACCTTC	CASSPRTGQGNGYTF
NA	NA	12	TRBJ1-6	TRBV7-2	TGTGCCAGCAGCTTCTCGTCAGGTTCCCTCCACTTT	CASSFSSGSLHF
NA	few	16	TRBJ2-2	TRBV4-1	TGCGCCAGCAGCCAAGCGGGGTTATCGGGATCCGGGGAGCTGTTTTTT	CASSQAGLSGSGELFF
TRBD2	NA	16	TRBJ2-1	TRBV9	TGTGCCAGCAGGCCTACGGGTAGCGGGGGGGCTGGAGAGCAGTTCTTC	CASRPTGSGGAGEQFF
NA	few	15	TRBJ2-2	TRBV4-1	TGCGCCAGCAGCCGTGGCAACGCGAACACCGGGGAGCTGTTTTTT	CASSRGNANTGELFF
NA	NA	18	TRBJ1-5	TRBV20-1	TGCAGTGCTAGAGATATTTACGGCGGGCAGGGCTCCCATCAGCCCCAGCATTTT	CSARDIYGGQGSHQPQHF
NA	many	13	TRBJ1-5	TRBV20-1	TGCAGTGCCCATGAGGGGCCCGGAGGGCCCCAGCATTTT	CSAHEGPGGPQHF
NA	NA	13	TRBJ2-7	TRBV4-3	TGCGCCAGCAGCCAATCGAGGGTCACTGGGCAGTACTTC	CASSQSRVTGQYF